The T cell receptor beta chain under discussion was sequenced for a study of blood T cells in healthy people across ages. Germline values: CDR1 SGHAT, CDR2 FQDESV (reference sequence). The CDR3 is 12 residues long. V lost 5 bases, J lost 10 bases, and 4 bases stayed unmatched. For the second PCR, which ran for 7 to 11 cycles, a sample-barcoded 5' primer and a J-beta primer mix were used. One entry per CDR3 protein, called by TCRdb with MiXCR from the 5' RACE reads. In the table there are 1.8 million or so distinct CDR3 sequences, around 42% of which are singletons. The sequence was obtained from a human donor in good health. The sample taken for sequencing was blood. The chain recombines TRBV11-1 with TRBJ2-1; 8 bases are shared with TRBD2. The CDR3 loop is CASSRRGGEQFF. Here the CDR3 DNA reads TGTGCCAGCAGCCGTCGCGGGGGGGAGCAGTTCTTC. The complete variable domain, with remaining parts taken from reference TRBV11-1 and TRBJ2-1, reads EAEVAQSPRYKITEKSQAVAFWCDPISGHATLYWYRQILGQGPELLVQFQDESVVDDSQLPKDRFSAERLKGVDSTLKIQPAELGDSAMYLCASSRRGGEQFFGPGTRLTVL.